Listed below are T cell receptor beta chains from one sample, sequenced in a study of graft-versus-host responses after intestinal transplantation. The method was immunoSEQ multiplex PCR; TCRdb's version includes in-frame clones alone and lacks a portion of them. Of about 19,000 clones in the sample, about 65% were seen once. This specimen consisted of ileum tissue, obtained roughly three weeks after intestinal transplant. The receptors derive from a human patient who received an intestinal transplant, so some T cells may come from the graft donor. CDR3s leave out the opening cysteine and the closing phenylalanine or tryptophan. Clone size is given for some rows only: seen once, a few or many times, or a class if the clone is expanded.

v_call | clone_size | cdr3_aa
TRBV10-2 | . | ASSLSAATYEQY
TRBV6-5 | few | ASSYSFDSPLH
TRBV28 | . | ASSHRGPFWDTEAF
TRBV27 | . | ASRDREDYGYT
TRBV4-1 | . | ASSQVSSGLNEQF
TRBV27 | . | ASTDLTGLAGGPYNEQF
TRBV13 | . | ASSPPRGRVSYEQY
TRBV6-5 | . | ASSYPDGGKLF
TRBV6-1 | . | ASSVKTENTEAF
TRBV4-1 | once | ASSQGAGTDSLYRPEAF
TRBV5-1 | . | ASSLADRGSDTQY
TRBV2 | . | ASSEEYFQGLGYGYT
TRBV13 | . | ASSSDTNTEAF
TRBV27 | few | ASSVIFGTSGSHEQY
TRBV10-3 | . | AIRQSGLSEAF
TRBV19 | . | ASSFVILTGELF
TRBV7-9 | . | ASSLQRNHNEKLF
TRBV7-9 | . | ASSPGSATTDTQY
TRBV7-9 | once | ASSLGAYEQY
TRBV5-3 | . | ARSLAAGRGSPNTEAF
TRBV19 | . | ASSISSGTGANVLT
TRBV28 | . | ASFYRGWPGNTIY
TRBV5-1 | . | ASSTGLAGAPRPSYEQY
TRBV6-6 | . | ASSPTGVAEQY
TRBV2 | once | ASRTSGGVTDTQY
TRBV7-9 | few | ASSLFGSSSGANVLT
TRBV6-1 | . | ASSEALAGVSLGYT
TRBV6-6 | . | ATSSRWLSYEQY
TRBV5-4 | . | ASSPPGSSYNEQF
TRBV28 | . | ASSWGLLNTEAF
TRBV27 | . | ASSPITTGDPTLGPQH
TRBV27 | . | ASRTMQDTNYGYT
TRBV19 | . | ASLAGTASGGLTDTQY
TRBV13 | . | ASSVGQSFYEQY
TRBV11-2 | . | ASSFLGGLQETQY
TRBV6-4 | . | ASSAAGEGNTQY
TRBV4-3 | . | ASSQVLSWGGEAF
TRBV4-3 | . | ASSQDLREGFSDTQY
TRBV6-1 | . | ASSERDRGLILQETQY
TRBV6-6 | . | ASSIAGLNTGELF
TRBV13 | . | ASSLVGEGYNSPLH
TRBV5-6 | . | ASSFTGTGAQY
TRBV19 | once | ASSLGHGTLQETQY
TRBV7-9 | . | ASSLLANLTHYNEQF
TRBV11-2 | few | ASSYGLAGPNEQF
TRBV30 | few | AWSVRPGGGYT
TRBV29-1 | . | SVRNFYEQY
TRBV27 | . | ASSYTGTSGYEQY
TRBV30 | . | ASTSGRRGGLYNEQF
TRBV7-9 | . | ASSPMLVLAHTQY
TRBV9 | . | ASSVATSYGEQY
TRBV30 | . | AWSGVGGGAEQY
TRBV7-6 | . | ASSDQDTYEQY
TRBV4-3 | . | ASSPRQGDGYT
TRBV4-2 | . | ASSQDPGGLYGYT
TRBV15 | few | ATSRGGGGANYGYT
TRBV6-1 | few | ASSDPGYSNQPQH
TRBV7-9 | . | ASSLGLREINEKLF
TRBV7-2 | . | ASSLVFNTNYGYT
TRBV7-3 | . | ASSLNPTGEQF